Listed here are 14 T cell receptor beta chains from one sample, sequenced in a study of T cells in localized non-small cell lung cancer. Sequencing used immunoSEQ multiplex PCR; TCRdb keeps in-frame clones, though not all of them. The table shows about 550 clones, with about 34% occurring only once. Sequenced material: normal lung tissue next to the tumor, taken before any cancer treatment. All receptors derive from a female donor aged 60 or older with stage I lung adenocarcinoma.

Only a few counts were recorded for this clone. The chain recombines TRBV19 with TRBJ2-2, with TRBD2 as a possible D gene (7 bases). The V and J ends lost 4 bases and 9 bases respectively, with 18 bases between them. CDR3 size: 15 residues. Germline values: CDR1 LNHDA, CDR2 SQIVND (reference sequence). CDR3 sequence (DNA): TGTGCCAGTAGTACCCCCAAGGGGGGGGGCCGGGAGCTGTTTTTT. Amino acids: CASSTPKGGGRELFF.

The gene calls are TRBV29-1 and TRBJ2-3; D possibly corresponds to TRBD2 (5 bases). CDR1 SQVTM and CDR2 ANQGSEA come from the germline V gene. The CDR3 loop spans 13 amino acids. The ends were cut back, 1 base at V and 5 bases at J, with 10 bases in the middle. CDR3 region: CSVEGEEGDTQYF. CDR3 sequence (DNA): TGCAGCGTTGAAGGAGAAGAGGGAGATACGCAGTATTTT.

The table lists this clone with a few counts. The chain combines TRBV6-7 with TRBJ2-1, with D possibly matching TRBD2 (6 bases). TRBV6-7 is given ORF status, its function remaining uncertain. V was trimmed by 2 bases and J by 7 bases, leaving 18 bases between them. This CDR3 comprises 16 residues. CDR3 sequence: CASSYDSQLAGNEQFF. Here the CDR3 DNA reads TGTGCCAGCAGTTACGATTCACAACTAGCCGGGAATGAGCAGTTCTTC.

J is TRBJ1-4 and V is TRBV19; 8 positions agree with TRBD1. The CDR3 sequence is 18 residues long. The germline V gene encodes CDR1 LNHDA and CDR2 SQIVND (reference sequence). V lost 7 bases, J lost 2 bases, and 15 bases stayed unmatched. DNA of the CDR3: TGTGCCAGTACCGATAGAGGGGCAGGGGGCTCGACTAATGAAAAACTGTTTTTT. It codes for CASTDRGAGGSTNEKLFF.

The rearrangement joins TRBV9 to TRBJ2-3; the D gene could be TRBD1 or TRBD2 (5 bases each). Germline CDR1 and CDR2: SGDLS and YYNGEE. The germline V and J ends were trimmed by 3 bases and 6 bases, with 14 bases remaining between them. The CDR3 spans 14 residues. CDR3 coding DNA: TGTGCCAGCAGCGAGGTCCTAGGGACGGATACGCAGTATTTT. It yields the protein CASSEVLGTDTQYF.

This clone was seen a handful of times. V usage is TRBV6-8 and J usage is TRBJ2-5; tentatively, D is TRBD1 or TRBD2 (5 bases each). This CDR3 is 14 amino acids long. The germline V gene has CDR1 MNHGY and CDR2 SAAAGT. V lost 4 bases, J lost 6 bases, and 15 bases lay in between. The CDR3 sequence: CASSWPGPRKTQYF. In nucleotides, the CDR3 is TGTGCCAGCAGTTGGCCGGGACCGAGAAAGACCCAGTACTTC.

This chain connects TRBV23-1 to TRBJ2-2; D remains ambiguous. TRBV23-1 is treated as an ORF (open reading frame) with a function not yet certain. V shed 0 bases and J shed 5 bases, with 10 bases lying between them. This CDR3 is 15 amino acids long. This chain's CDR3 is CASSQSQASTGELFF. CDR3 in DNA: TGCGCCAGCAGTCAATCGCAGGCGAGTACCGGGGAGCTGTTTTTT.

This chain uses TRBV6-8 with TRBJ2-1; TRBD1 matches at 7 bases. The CDR3 runs 16 residues. The ends lost 2 bases at V and 9 bases at J; junction bases unmatched: 13. Germline V lookup: CDR1 MNHGY, CDR2 SAAAGT. The CDR3 is CASSYGQGVKNGEQFF. The CDR3 DNA follows: TGTGCCAGCAGTTACGGGCAGGGGGTTAAAAACGGTGAGCAGTTCTTC.

This clone was detected only a few times. CDR3 protein: CASRRDRGVTGELFF. The CDR3 region has the DNA TGTGCCAGCAGAAGGGACAGGGGAGTAACCGGGGAGCTGTTTTTT. The rearrangement links TRBV11-3 to TRBJ2-2; 10 nucleotides line up with TRBD1. Germline loops: CDR1 SGHNT, CDR2 YENEEA. Trimming at V came to 6 bases and at J to 5 bases, leaving 6 bases not matched to a gene. CDR3 size: 15 residues. Combining the CDR3 with reference TRBV11-3 and TRBJ2-2 gives the whole variable domain EAGVVQSPRYKIIEKKQPVAFWCNPISGHNTLYWYLQNLGQGPELLIRYENEEAVDDSQLPKDRFSAERLKGVDSTLKIQPAELGDSAVYLCASRRDRGVTGELFFGEGSRLTVL.

This chain uses TRBV19 with TRBJ2-3; tentative D call: TRBD1 (6 bases). V gave up 10 bases and J gave up 8 bases, with 25 bases separating them. CDR1 LNHDA and CDR2 SQIVND come from the germline V gene (reference sequence). The length of the CDR3 is 15 residues. The CDR3 region has the DNA TGTGCCACCCATACGACAGGTCGCCAAGGGGGTACGCAGTATTTT. Its protein product is CATHTTGRQGGTQYF. The whole variable domain, filled in from reference TRBV19 and TRBJ2-3, reads DGGITQSPKYLFRKEGQNVTLSCEQNLNHDAMYWYRQDPGQGLRLIYYSQIVNDFQKGDIAEGYSVSREKKESFPLTVTSAQKNPTAFYLCATHTTGRQGGTQYFGPGTRLTVL.

This clone occurred a few times. The chain is built from TRBV9 and TRBJ2-3, with D unclear. Germline V gene sequence: CDR1 SGDLS, CDR2 YYNGEE. This CDR3 is built from 15 residues. The V end was cut by 0 bases, the J end by 0 bases, with 8 bases between. Here the CDR3 reads CASSVGILSTDTQYF. The CDR3, as DNA: TGTGCCAGCAGCGTAGGAATCCTTAGCACAGATACGCAGTATTTT.

The chain joins TRBV7-2 to TRBJ2-5, with D tentatively TRBD1 (6 bases). Germline values: CDR1 SGHTA, CDR2 FQGNSA. The CDR3 spans 15 residues. V shed 5 bases and J shed 5 bases, with 18 bases lying between them. CDR3 coding DNA: TGTGCCAGCAGCCCCCGGGACACCCTGGGGGAGACCCAGTACTTC. As protein: CASSPRDTLGETQYF.

The chain links TRBV6-8 to TRBJ2-5, with 8 bases identical to TRBD1. The CDR3 runs 12 residues. In germline, CDR1 is MNHGY, CDR2 SAAAGT. Trimming removed 4 bases from V and 8 bases from J; junction bases left unmatched: 3. CDR3 nucleotides: TGTGCCAGCAGTTCACAGGGGGAAACCCAGTACTTC. Translation: CASSSQGETQYF.

Judged by abundance, this clone is medium-sized. Relative to the germline gene, one junction end is altered; a read error may explain this. The V and J genes are TRBV6-8 and TRBJ2-2; weak D call: TRBD1 (5 bases). Germline CDR1 and CDR2: MNHGY and SAAAGT. The CDR3 covers 15 residues. The CDR3 DNA sequence: TGTGCCATCAGTGCCGACAGAACCTACACCGGGGAGCTGTTTTTT. It yields the protein CAISADRTYTGELFF.